Listed below are T cell receptor beta chains from one sample, sequenced in a study of blood T cell repertoires in COVID-19. Here immunoSEQ multiplex PCR was the method, and the copy in TCRdb shows in-frame clones only, minus some. Counted here are around 67,000 clones, roughly 81% occurring once; the ten biggest clones make up roughly 8.3%. Sequencing input: peripheral blood. The receptors here all came from a human donor in a cohort sampled during active COVID-19. Each CDR3 is given with its conserved first and last residue. A D gene is named only where the DNA matches it firmly. Clone size is stated in some rows and not others, as once, few, many or a class when expanded.

clone_size j_call cdr3_length d_call v_call cdr3_nt cdr3_aa
. TRBJ2-7 14 TRBD2 TRBV28 TGTGCCAGCAGTCCCCGGACTAGCGGCTACGAGCAGTACTTC CASSPRTSGYEQYF
. TRBJ1-3 16 . TRBV15 TGTGCCACCAGCAGAGAGACGGGATACTCTGGAAACACCATATATTTT CATSRETGYSGNTIYF
. TRBJ2-1 16 TRBD2 TRBV14 TGTGCCAGCAGCGCCCAGACTAGCGGGAGGGGGCATGAGCAGTTCTTC CASSAQTSGRGHEQFF
. TRBJ2-1 18 TRBD2 TRBV15 TGTGCCACCAGCAGATCCGGGACTAGCGGGAATTTATACAATGAGCAGTTCTTC CATSRSGTSGNLYNEQFF
. TRBJ1-4 13 . TRBV2 TGTGCCAGTCGTCGGGAGTTGAATGAAAAACTGTTTTTT CASRRELNEKLFF
. TRBJ2-7 15 TRBD1 TRBV6-5 TGTGCCAGCAGTTACTCCGACAGGGGGCTTTACGAGCAGTACTTC CASSYSDRGLYEQYF
. TRBJ1-2 13 TRBD1 TRBV18 TGTGCCAGCTCACCTACAGGGGCGGAGGGCTACACCTTC CASSPTGAEGYTF
. TRBJ2-7 13 . TRBV30 TGTGCCTGGAGTGTAACAGGGACCTCCGAGCAGTACTTC CAWSVTGTSEQYF
few TRBJ1-2 13 . TRBV10-3 TGTGCCATCAGTGATGGCTCGCCTGAAGGCTACACCTTC CAISDGSPEGYTF
. TRBJ2-3 17 TRBD1 TRBV4-3 TGCGCCAGCAGCCAAGCCCTTCGAGGGACAGGCACAGATACGCAGTATTTT CASSQALRGTGTDTQYF
. TRBJ2-4 12 . TRBV6-6 TGTGCCACCAGGGCGGGGACGGCAAACCCTTCCTTC CATRAGTANPSF
. TRBJ2-2 16 TRBD1 TRBV5-1 TGCGCCAGCAGCTCGACAGGGCGTCCCAACACCGGGGAGCTGTTTTTT CASSSTGRPNTGELFF
few TRBJ1-5 13 . TRBV2 TGTGCCAGCAGTGAAGACGGTGATCAGCCCCAGCATTTT CASSEDGDQPQHF
. TRBJ1-1 15 . TRBV10-3 TGTGCCATCAGTGAGTCCGTATTAATGAACACTGAAGCTTTCTTT CAISESVLMNTEAFF
. TRBJ1-4 15 . TRBV28 TGTGCCAGCAGTTTCGGACAGCGTGCTAATGAAAAACTGTTTTTT CASSFGQRANEKLFF
. TRBJ2-1 15 TRBD2 TRBV19 TGTGCCAGTAGTATAACGACTAGCCGGAACAATGAGCAGTTCTTC CASSITTSRNNEQFF
. TRBJ2-1 16 TRBD2 TRBV6-1 TGTGCCAGCAGTGCCTCCTTGGGACTAGCCTACAATGAGCAGTTCTTC CASSASLGLAYNEQFF
. TRBJ2-1 15 TRBD2 TRBV14 TGTGCCAGCAGCCAAGTTAGCGGGACCCGCAATGAGCAGTTCTTC CASSQVSGTRNEQFF
. TRBJ2-2 17 TRBD1 TRBV11-2 TGTGCCAGCAGGTCCCACCCGACAGGGTACAACACCGGGGAGCTGTTTTTT CASRSHPTGYNTGELFF
. TRBJ2-1 14 TRBD2 TRBV5-8 TGTGCCAGCAGCTGGGGGGGGTTCGGGACCGAGCAGTTCTTC CASSWGGFGTEQFF
many TRBJ1-5 16 TRBD1 TRBV7-9 TGTGCCAGCAGCCAGGGGACAGGCTTTTGGAGTCAGCCCCAGCATTTT CASSQGTGFWSQPQHF
. TRBJ2-2 13 . TRBV28 TGTGCCAGCAGACAGGGATTAACCGGGGAGCTGTTTTTT CASRQGLTGELFF
. TRBJ2-7 14 TRBD1 TRBV28 TGTGCCAGCAGTTTAGAGACAGGGAATTTCGAGCAGTACTTC CASSLETGNFEQYF
. TRBJ1-4 14 TRBD1 TRBV7-9 TGTGCCAGCAGCTCGGGACAGGGAAGCGAAAAACTGTTTTTT CASSSGQGSEKLFF
. TRBJ2-1 17 TRBD2 TRBV7-2 TGTGCCAGCAGCTTTGGACTAGCGGGATCCCGCGGGGATGAGCAGTTCTTC CASSFGLAGSRGDEQFF
. TRBJ2-3 15 . TRBV7-6 TGTGCCAGCAGCTTAGCGGCTAGCGGCACAGATACGCAGTATTTT CASSLAASGTDTQYF
. TRBJ2-5 15 . TRBV7-2 TGTGCCAGCAGCTCGCAGACACGATTGGGAGAGACCCAGTACTTC CASSSQTRLGETQYF
. TRBJ2-3 15 TRBD2 TRBV9 TGTGCCAGCAGCGCTAGTGGGACTAGACCAGATACGCAGTATTTT CASSASGTRPDTQYF
. TRBJ1-5 14 . TRBV28 TGTGCCAGCACTCCGGGGGGAGGATATCAGCCCCAGCATTTT CASTPGGGYQPQHF
. TRBJ2-1 17 . TRBV6-6 TGTGCCAGCAGTCGTTTGACTGGGGGGACCCTCTACAATGAGCAGTTCTTC CASSRLTGGTLYNEQFF
. TRBJ2-7 11 . TRBV28 TGTGCCAGCAGACTTGTATACGAGCAGTACTTC CASRLVYEQYF
. TRBJ2-1 18 . TRBV10-3 TGTGCCATCAGTGAGTCGCCCCCCCGGCGGGCCTCTTACAATGAGCAGTTCTTC CAISESPPRRASYNEQFF
once TRBJ1-2 13 . TRBV9 TGTGCCAGCAGCGGAGAAGAGTTCTATGGCTACACCTTC CASSGEEFYGYTF
. TRBJ2-7 13 . TRBV2 TGTGCCAGCAGTTTAGACAGTTCCTACGAGCAGTACTTC CASSLDSSYEQYF
. TRBJ2-1 17 TRBD2 TRBV13 TGTGCCAGCAGCCCCAAGCTACTAGCGGGAGGGGGGAATGAGCAGTTCTTC CASSPKLLAGGGNEQFF
. TRBJ1-1 14 TRBD1 TRBV7-9 TGTGCCAGCAGCTTCCCGGGACAGGGGGCGCGGGCTTTCTTT CASSFPGQGARAFF
. TRBJ2-5 13 TRBD2 TRBV7-8 TGTGCCAGCAGGACACTAGCGGCAGAGACCCAGTACTTC CASRTLAAETQYF
. TRBJ2-1 12 . TRBV2 TGTGCCAGCAGTGGACAGGACCATGAGCAGTTCTTC CASSGQDHEQFF
once TRBJ1-2 14 TRBD1 TRBV24-1 TGTGCCACCAGTCCCACGGACAGGCGCTCTGGCTACACCTTC CATSPTDRRSGYTF
. TRBJ1-5 13 TRBD1 TRBV19 TGTGCCAGTAGTTGGACAGGGCGTCAGCCCCAGCATTTT CASSWTGRQPQHF
. TRBJ2-3 19 TRBD2 TRBV28 TGTGCCAGCAGCCGTAACCCCTACGGACTAGCGGAAGCAACAGATACGCAGTATTTT CASSRNPYGLAEATDTQYF
. TRBJ2-3 17 TRBD2 TRBV7-3 TGTGCCAGCAGCTTAACCCCTCAGGTGAGCGGGAGGGTTACGCAGTATTTT CASSLTPQVSGRVTQYF
. TRBJ1-1 13 . TRBV9 TGTGCCAGCAGCGTAGACTCTTTCACTGAAGCTTTCTTT CASSVDSFTEAFF
. TRBJ2-1 15 TRBD2 TRBV7-8 TGTGCCAGCAGCACCCAGCGGGAGGGCCTCAATGAGCAGTTCTTC CASSTQREGLNEQFF
. TRBJ2-5 14 . TRBV2 TGTGCCAGCAGTGGATGGGCAGGGGGGGAGACCCAGTACTTC CASSGWAGGETQYF
few TRBJ1-2 14 . TRBV30 TGTGCCTGGAGTGAGGAGGGCTGGGACTATGGCTACACCTTC CAWSEEGWDYGYTF
. TRBJ2-5 15 TRBD1 TRBV19 TGTGCCAGTAGTATAGTCGGGACAGGGCAGAAGACCCAGTACTTC CASSIVGTGQKTQYF
few TRBJ1-2 14 . TRBV27 TGTGCCAGCAGTTCCCACCAGGGGAGCTATGGCTACACCTTC CASSSHQGSYGYTF
. TRBJ1-1 13 TRBD1 TRBV29-1 TGCAGCGTCCGGACAGGGGGGATCGCTGAAGCTTTCTTT CSVRTGGIAEAFF